The next 5 T cell receptor beta chains were all read from a single sample in a study of blood T cells in healthy people across ages. Sample-barcoded 5' priming and a J-beta primer mix drove a second PCR of about 7 to 11 cycles. MiXCR, applied by TCRdb to the 5' RACE reads, yields one record per CDR3 protein. The sample holds over 950,000 distinct CDR3 sequences, under 40% seen once. The material sequenced was blood. The receptors come from a man between 18 and 35 years old in good health.

The chain links TRBV5-1 to TRBJ2-5; 8 positions agree with TRBD2. The V segment lost 0 bases and the J segment 1 base; nucleotides outside the gene matches: 5. The germline V gene has CDR1 SGHRS and CDR2 YFSETQ. The CDR3 runs to 16 residues. This CDR3 is CASSLAPAGGQETQYF. The CDR3 region has the DNA TGCGCCAGCAGCTTGGCCCCCGCGGGGGGCCAAGAGACCCAGTACTTC. Full variable domain (remainder filled in from reference TRBV5-1 and TRBJ2-5): KAGVTQTPRYLIKTRGQQVTLSCSPISGHRSVSWYQQTPGQGLQFLFEYFSETQRNKGNFPGRFSGRQFSNSRSEMNVSTLELGDSALYLCASSLAPAGGQETQYFGPGTRLLVL.

This sequence joins TRBV4-1 and TRBJ2-1; D not resolved. V gave up 0 bases and J gave up 13 bases, with 16 bases separating them. This CDR3 region has 14 residues. Germline CDR1 MGHRA, CDR2 YSYEKL. The CDR3, as DNA: TGCGCCAGCAGCCAAGAACACATCCAAGAGACCCAGTTCTTC. It yields the protein CASSQEHIQETQFF.

This chain joins TRBV9 and TRBJ2-3, with D perhaps matching TRBD1 (5 bases). CDR3 length equals 17 residues. CDR1 SGDLS and CDR2 YYNGEE come from the germline V gene. V lost 3 bases to trimming and J lost 0 bases, with 17 bases between them. DNA of the CDR3: TGTGCCAGCAGCGAAAGACCACAGGTATCGAGCACAGATACGCAGTATTTT. It yields the protein CASSERPQVSSTDTQYF. Based on the CDR3 plus reference TRBV9 and TRBJ2-3, the full variable domain is DSGVTQTPKHLITATGQRVTLRCSPRSGDLSVYWYQQSLDQGLQFLIQYYNGEERAKGNILERFSAQQFPDLHSELNLSSLELGDSALYFCASSERPQVSSTDTQYFGPGTRLTVL.

The V and J genes are TRBV6-5 and TRBJ2-5; no definite D call. The J call may be faulty, since TRBJ2-7 better matches the DNA end. The CDR3 extends over 14 amino acids. CDR1 and CDR2 from the germline V gene are MNHEY and SVGAGI. The CDR3 coding sequence is TGTGCCAGCAGTTACTCGGCCAGAGCCTACGAGCAGTACTTC. This sequence encodes CASSYSARAYEQYF.

This clonotype has a handful of counts. The chain has TRBV5-1 and TRBJ2-1; D assignment may be TRBD1 or TRBD2 (5 bases each). V lost 2 bases to trimming and J lost 3 bases, with 15 bases between them. The germline CDR1 and CDR2 sequences are SGHRS and YFSETQ. The CDR3 length is 16 residues. CDR3 protein: CASSFFSGRSYNEQFF. CDR3 nucleotides: TGCGCCAGCAGCTTCTTTTCGGGGCGCAGCTACAATGAGCAGTTCTTC.